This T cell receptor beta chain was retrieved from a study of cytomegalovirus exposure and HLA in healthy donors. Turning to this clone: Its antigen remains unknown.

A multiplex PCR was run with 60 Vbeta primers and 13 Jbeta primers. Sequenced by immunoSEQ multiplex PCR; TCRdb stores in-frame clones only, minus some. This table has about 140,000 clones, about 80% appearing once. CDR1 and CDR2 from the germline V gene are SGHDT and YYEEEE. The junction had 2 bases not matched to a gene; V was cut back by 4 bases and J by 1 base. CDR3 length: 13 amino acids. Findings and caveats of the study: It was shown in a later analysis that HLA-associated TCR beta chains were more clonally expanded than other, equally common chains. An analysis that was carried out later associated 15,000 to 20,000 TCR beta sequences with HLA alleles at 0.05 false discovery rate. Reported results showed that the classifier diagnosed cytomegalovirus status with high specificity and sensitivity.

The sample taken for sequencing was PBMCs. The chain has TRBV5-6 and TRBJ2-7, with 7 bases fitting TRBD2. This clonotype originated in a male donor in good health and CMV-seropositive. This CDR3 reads CASSPGGSYEQYF. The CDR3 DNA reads TGTGCCAGCAGCCCGGGGGGATCCTACGAGCAGTACTTC.